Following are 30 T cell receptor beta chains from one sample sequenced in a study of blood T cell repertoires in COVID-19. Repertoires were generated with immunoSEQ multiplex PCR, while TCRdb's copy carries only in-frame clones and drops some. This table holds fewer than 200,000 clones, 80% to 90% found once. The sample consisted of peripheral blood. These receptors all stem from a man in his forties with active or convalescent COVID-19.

For the CDR3, the DNA is TGTGCCTGGAGTGGGACAGCGAGTAATTCACCCCTCCACTTT. Its translation is CAWSGTASNSPLHF. The rearrangement links TRBV30 to TRBJ1-6; maybe TRBD1 (6 bases). The CDR3 contains 14 residues. Germline CDR1 reads GTSNPN; CDR2 reads SVGIG (reference sequence). V was pared by 1 base and J by 6 bases, with 10 bases between.

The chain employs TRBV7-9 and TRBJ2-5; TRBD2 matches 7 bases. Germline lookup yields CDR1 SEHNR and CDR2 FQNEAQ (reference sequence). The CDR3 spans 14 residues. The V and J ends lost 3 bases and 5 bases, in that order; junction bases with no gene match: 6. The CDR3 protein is CASSFGREVETQYF. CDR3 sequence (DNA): TGTGCCAGCAGCTTTGGCCGGGAGGTGGAGACCCAGTACTTC.

CDR3 coding DNA: TGTGCCAGCAGCGTAGCTAGGGGGCGCCCAGATACGCAGTATTTT. Protein sequence: CASSVARGRPDTQYF. The chain is built from TRBV9 and TRBJ2-3; 7 bases map to TRBD1. The CDR3 is 15 residues long. Germline lookup yields CDR1 SGDLS and CDR2 YYNGEE. Trimming removed 0 bases from V and 4 bases from J; junction bases left unmatched: 5.

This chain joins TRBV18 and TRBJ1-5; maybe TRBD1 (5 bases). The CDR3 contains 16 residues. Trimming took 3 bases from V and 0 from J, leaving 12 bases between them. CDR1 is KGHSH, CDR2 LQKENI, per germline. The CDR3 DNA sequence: TGTGCCAGCTCACCTGAAGGGGCCTATAGCAATCAGCCCCAGCATTTT. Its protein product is CASSPEGAYSNQPQHF. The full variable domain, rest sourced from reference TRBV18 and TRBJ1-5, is NAGVMQNPRHLVRRRGQEARLRCSPMKGHSHVYWYRQLPEEGLKFMVYLQKENIIDESGMPKERFSAEFPKEGPSILRIQQVVRGDSAAYFCASSPEGAYSNQPQHFGDGTRLSIL.

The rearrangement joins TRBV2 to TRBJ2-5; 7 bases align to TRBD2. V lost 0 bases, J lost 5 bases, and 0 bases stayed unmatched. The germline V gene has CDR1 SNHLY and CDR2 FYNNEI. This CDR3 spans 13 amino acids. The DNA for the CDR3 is TGTGCCAGCAGTGAAGCCGGGAGGGAGACCCAGTACTTC. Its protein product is CASSEAGRETQYF.

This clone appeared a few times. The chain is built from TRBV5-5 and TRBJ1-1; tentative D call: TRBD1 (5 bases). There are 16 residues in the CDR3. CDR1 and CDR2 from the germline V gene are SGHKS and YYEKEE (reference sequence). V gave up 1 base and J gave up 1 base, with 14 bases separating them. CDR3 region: CASSLYLGGGNTEAFF. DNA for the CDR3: TGTGCCAGCAGCTTGTATCTGGGGGGAGGGAACACTGAAGCTTTCTTT.

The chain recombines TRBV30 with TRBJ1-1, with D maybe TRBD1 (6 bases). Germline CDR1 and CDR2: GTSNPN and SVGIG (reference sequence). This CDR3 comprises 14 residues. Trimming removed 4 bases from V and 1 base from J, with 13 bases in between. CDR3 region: CAWIPHRANTEAFF. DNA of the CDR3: TGTGCCTGGATACCCCACAGGGCGAACACTGAAGCTTTCTTT.

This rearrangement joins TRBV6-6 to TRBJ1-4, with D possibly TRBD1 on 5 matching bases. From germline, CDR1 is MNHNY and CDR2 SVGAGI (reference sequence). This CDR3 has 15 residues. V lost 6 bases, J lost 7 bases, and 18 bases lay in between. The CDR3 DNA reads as TGTGCCAGCAGACCAACGGGGGTGAAGGGTGAAAAACTGTTTTTT. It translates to CASRPTGVKGEKLFF.

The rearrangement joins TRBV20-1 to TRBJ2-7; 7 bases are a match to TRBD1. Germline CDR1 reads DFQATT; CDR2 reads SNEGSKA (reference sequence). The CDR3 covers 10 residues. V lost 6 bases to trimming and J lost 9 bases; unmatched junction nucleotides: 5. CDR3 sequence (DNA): TGCAGTGCGGCCCGACAGGGGCAGTACTTC. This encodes CSAARQGQYF.

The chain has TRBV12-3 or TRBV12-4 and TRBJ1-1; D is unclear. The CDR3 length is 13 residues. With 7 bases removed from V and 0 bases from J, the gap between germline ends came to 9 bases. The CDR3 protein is CASIHRLNTEAFF. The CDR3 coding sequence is TGTGCCAGCATCCACCGGTTGAACACTGAAGCTTTCTTT.

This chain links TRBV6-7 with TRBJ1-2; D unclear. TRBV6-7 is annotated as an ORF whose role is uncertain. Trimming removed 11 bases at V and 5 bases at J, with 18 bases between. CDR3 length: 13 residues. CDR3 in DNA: TGTGCCGGAACAAGGAGGGATTGGTATGGCTACACCTTC. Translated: CAGTRRDWYGYTF.

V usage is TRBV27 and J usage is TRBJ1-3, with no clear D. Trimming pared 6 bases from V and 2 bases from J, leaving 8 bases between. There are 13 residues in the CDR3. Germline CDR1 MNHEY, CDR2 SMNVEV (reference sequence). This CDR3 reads CASSLLPGNTIYF. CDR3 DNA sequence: TGTGCCAGCAGCCTACTACCTGGAAACACCATATATTTT.

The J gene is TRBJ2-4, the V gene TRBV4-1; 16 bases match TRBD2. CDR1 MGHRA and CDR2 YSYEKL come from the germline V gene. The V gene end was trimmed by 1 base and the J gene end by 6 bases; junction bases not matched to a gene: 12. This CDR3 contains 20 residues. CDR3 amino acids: CASSQAFTGLAGGMGNIQYF. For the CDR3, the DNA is TGCGCCAGCAGCCAAGCCTTCACGGGACTAGCGGGGGGGATGGGAAACATTCAGTACTTC.

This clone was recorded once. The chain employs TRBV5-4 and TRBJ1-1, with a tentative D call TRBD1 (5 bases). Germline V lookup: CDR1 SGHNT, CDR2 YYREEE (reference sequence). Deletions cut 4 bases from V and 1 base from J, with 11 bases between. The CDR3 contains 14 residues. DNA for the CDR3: TGTGCCAGCAGCCTGCAGGGAAAGAACACTGAAGCTTTCTTT. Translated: CASSLQGKNTEAFF.

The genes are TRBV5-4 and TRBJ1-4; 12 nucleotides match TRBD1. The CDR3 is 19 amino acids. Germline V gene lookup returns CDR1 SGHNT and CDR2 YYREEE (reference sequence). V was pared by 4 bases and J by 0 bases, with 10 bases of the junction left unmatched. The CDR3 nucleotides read TGTGCCAGCAGCGACGGGACAGGGGGCGTTTCAGCAACTAATGAAAAACTGTTTTTT. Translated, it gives CASSDGTGGVSATNEKLFF.

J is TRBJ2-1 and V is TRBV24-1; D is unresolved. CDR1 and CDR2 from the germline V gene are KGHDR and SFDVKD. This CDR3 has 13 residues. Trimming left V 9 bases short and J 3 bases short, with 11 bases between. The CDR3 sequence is CATGEAIYNEQFF. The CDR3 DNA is TGTGCCACCGGCGAGGCTATCTACAATGAGCAGTTCTTC.

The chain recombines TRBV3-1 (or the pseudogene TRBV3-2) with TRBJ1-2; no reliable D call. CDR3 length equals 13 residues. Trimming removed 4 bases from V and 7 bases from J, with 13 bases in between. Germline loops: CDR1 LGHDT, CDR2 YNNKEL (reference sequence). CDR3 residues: CASSPRSTVGYTF. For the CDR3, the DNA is TGTGCCAGCAGCCCGCGATCTACGGTTGGCTACACCTTC.

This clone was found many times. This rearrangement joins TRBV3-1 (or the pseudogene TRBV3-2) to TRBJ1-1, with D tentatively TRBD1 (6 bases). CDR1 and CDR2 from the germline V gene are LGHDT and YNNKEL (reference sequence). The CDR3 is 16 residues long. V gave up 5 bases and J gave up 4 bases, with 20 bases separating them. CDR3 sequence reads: CASSYETGVGVTEAFF. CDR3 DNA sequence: TGTGCCAGCAGCTATGAGACAGGTGTGGGGGTCACTGAAGCTTTCTTT.

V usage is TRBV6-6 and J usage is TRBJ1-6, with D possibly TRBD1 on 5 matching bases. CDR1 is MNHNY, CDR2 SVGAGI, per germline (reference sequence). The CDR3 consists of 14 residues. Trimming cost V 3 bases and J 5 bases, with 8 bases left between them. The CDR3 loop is CASSYQGNNSPLHF. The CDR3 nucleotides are TGTGCCAGCAGTTATCAGGGTAATAATTCACCCCTCCACTTT.

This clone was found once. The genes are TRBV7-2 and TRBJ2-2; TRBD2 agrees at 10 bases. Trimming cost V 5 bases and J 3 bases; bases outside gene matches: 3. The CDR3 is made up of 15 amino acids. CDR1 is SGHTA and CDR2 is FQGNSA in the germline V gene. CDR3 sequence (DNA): TGTGCCAGCAGCCAGCGGGGGGGATACACCGGGGAGCTGTTTTTT. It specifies CASSQRGGYTGELFF.

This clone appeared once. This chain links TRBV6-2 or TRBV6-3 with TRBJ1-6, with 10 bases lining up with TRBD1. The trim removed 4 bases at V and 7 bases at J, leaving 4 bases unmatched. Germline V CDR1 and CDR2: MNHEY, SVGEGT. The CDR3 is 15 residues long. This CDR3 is CASSSGTGANSPLHF. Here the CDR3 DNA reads TGTGCCAGCAGTTCCGGGACAGGGGCCAATTCACCCCTCCACTTT.

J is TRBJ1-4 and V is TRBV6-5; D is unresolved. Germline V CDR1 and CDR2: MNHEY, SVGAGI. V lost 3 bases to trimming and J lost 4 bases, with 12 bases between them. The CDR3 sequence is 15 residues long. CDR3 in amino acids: CASSYTGADNEKLFF. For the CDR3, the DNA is TGTGCCAGCAGTTATACGGGAGCGGATAATGAAAAACTGTTTTTT.

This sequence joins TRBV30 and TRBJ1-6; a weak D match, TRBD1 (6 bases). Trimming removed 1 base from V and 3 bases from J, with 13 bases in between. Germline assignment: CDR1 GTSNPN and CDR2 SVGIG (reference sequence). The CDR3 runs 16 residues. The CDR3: CAWSAEDSHYNSPLHF. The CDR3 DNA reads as TGTGCCTGGAGTGCGGAGGACAGTCACTATAATTCACCCCTCCACTTT.

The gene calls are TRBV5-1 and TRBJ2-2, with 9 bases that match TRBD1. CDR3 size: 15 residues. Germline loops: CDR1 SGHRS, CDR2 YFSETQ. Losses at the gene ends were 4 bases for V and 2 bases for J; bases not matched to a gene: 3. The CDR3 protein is CASSQDRGNTGELFF. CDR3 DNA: TGCGCCAGCAGCCAGGACAGGGGAAACACCGGGGAGCTGTTTTTT.

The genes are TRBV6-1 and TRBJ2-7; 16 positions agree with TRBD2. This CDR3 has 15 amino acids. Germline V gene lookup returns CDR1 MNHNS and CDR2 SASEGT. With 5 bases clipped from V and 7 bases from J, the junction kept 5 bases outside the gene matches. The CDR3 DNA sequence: TGTGCCAGCAGTCCTGGGACTAGCGGGAGGGGAGAGCAGTACTTC. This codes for CASSPGTSGRGEQYF.

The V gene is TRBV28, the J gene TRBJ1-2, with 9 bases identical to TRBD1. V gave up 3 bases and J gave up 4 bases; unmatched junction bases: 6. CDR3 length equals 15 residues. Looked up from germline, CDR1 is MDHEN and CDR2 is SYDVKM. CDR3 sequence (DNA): TGTGCCAGCAGTTTCCCTACAGGGGGCGGCTATGGCTACACCTTC. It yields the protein CASSFPTGGGYGYTF.

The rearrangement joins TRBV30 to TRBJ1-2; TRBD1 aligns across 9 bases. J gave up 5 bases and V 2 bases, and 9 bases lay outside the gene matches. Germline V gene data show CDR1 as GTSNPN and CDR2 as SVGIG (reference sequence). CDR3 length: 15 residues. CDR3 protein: CAWSFKIGQGYGYTF. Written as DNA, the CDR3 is TGTGCCTGGAGTTTTAAGATTGGACAGGGGTATGGCTACACCTTC. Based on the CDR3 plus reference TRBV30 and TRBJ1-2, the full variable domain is SQTIHQWPATLVQPVGSPLSLECTVEGTSNPNLYWYRQAAGRGLQLLFYSVGIGQISSEVPQNLSASRPQDRQFILSSKKLLLSDSGFYLCAWSFKIGQGYGYTFGSGTRLTVV.

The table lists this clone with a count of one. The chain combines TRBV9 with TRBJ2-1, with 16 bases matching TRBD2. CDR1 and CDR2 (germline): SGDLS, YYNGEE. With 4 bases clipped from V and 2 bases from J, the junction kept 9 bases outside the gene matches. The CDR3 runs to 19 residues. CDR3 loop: CASSPRPGTSGGAYNEQFF. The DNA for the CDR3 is TGTGCCAGCAGCCCGCGTCCCGGGACTAGCGGGGGGGCCTACAATGAGCAGTTCTTC.

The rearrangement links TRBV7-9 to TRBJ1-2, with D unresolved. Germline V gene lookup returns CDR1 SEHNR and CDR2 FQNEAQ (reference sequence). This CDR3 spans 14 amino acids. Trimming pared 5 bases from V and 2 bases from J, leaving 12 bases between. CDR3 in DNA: TGTGCCAGCAGCCCCCGGGAGGGCAACTATGGCTACACCTTC. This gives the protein CASSPREGNYGYTF.

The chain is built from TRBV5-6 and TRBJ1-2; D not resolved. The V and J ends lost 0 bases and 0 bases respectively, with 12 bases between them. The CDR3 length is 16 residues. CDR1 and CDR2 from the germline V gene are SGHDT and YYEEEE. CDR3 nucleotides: TGTGCCAGCAGCTTGGTGCGGGCGAGGACTAACTATGGCTACACCTTC. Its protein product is CASSLVRARTNYGYTF.